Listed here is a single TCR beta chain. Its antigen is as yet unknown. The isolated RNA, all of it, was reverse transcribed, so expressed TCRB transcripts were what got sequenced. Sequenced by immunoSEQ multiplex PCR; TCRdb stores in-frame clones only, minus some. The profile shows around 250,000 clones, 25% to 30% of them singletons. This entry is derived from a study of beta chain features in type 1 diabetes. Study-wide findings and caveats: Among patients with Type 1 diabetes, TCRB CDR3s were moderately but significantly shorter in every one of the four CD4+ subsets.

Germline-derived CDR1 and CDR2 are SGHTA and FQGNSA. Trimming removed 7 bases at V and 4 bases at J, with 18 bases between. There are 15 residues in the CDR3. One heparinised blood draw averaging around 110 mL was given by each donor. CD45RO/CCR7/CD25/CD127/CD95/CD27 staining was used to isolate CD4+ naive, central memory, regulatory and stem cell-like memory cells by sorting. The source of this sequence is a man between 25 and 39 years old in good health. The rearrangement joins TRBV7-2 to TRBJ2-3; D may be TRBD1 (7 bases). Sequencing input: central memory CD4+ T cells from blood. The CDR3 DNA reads TGTGCCAGCACCAAAGGGGGCAGGGGGGCAGATACGCAGTATTTT. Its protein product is CASTKGGRGADTQYF. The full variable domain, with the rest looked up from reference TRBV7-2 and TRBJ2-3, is GAGVSQSPSNKVTEKGKDVELRCDPISGHTALYWYRQSLGQGLEFLIYFQGNSAPDKSGLPSDRFSAERTGGSVSTLTIQRTQQEDSAVYLCASTKGGRGADTQYFGPGTRLTVL.